The text below deals with one T cell receptor (beta chain). Its antigen is not known. The data originate from a study of glioma-infiltrating T cells after dendritic cell vaccination. Study observations and caveats: Survival was not directly related to TCR clonality in these patients.

The junction had 7 bases not matched to a gene; V was cut back by 3 bases and J by 5 bases. Germline CDR1 LGHNA, CDR2 YNFKEQ. The CDR3 sequence is 18 residues long. TCRdb's copy holds only in-frame clones and misses some; the assay was immunoSEQ multiplex PCR. The repertoire holds 95,000 or so clones, with approximately 87% as singletons. This sequence was found in a human donor with glioblastoma. The source was blood, collected before dendritic cell vaccination. The chain employs TRBV4-2 and TRBJ2-1, with TRBD2 matching 16 bases. Here the CDR3 reads CASSQTGTSGGADNEQFF. CDR3 bases: TGTGCCAGCAGCCAGACGGGGACTAGCGGGGGGGCGGACAATGAGCAGTTCTTC.